In this sample, the clone carrying this TCR beta chain turned up many times. This CDR3 has 13 residues. V gave up 6 bases and J gave up 6 bases, with 14 bases separating them. Germline V gene lookup returns CDR1 WSHSY and CDR2 SAAADI. For CDR3 and TCR beta VDJ profiling, genomic DNA was the template used. TCRdb processed the reads anew with MiXCR; each CDR3 protein has one entry. The data contain 150,000 or so distinct CDR3 sequences, roughly 43% of them singletons. This sample is part of a study of CD8+CD57+ T cells in acquired aplastic anemia. Patients sequenced had flow cytometry evidence of CD8+CD57+ cell expansion.

The rearrangement links TRBV10-2 to TRBJ1-1; D is uncertain. The TCR sequence derives from a human donor with aplastic anemia. Source material: sorted CD4+, CD8+, or CD8+CD57+ T cells (not recorded which) from PBMCs. The CDR3 loop is CASSESRFPEAFF. In nucleotides, the CDR3 is TGCGCCAGCAGCGAAAGCAGGTTTCCTGAAGCTTTCTTT.